This T cell receptor beta chain was profiled in a study of cytomegalovirus exposure and HLA in healthy donors. CDR3 size: 13 residues. Germline trimming cut 6 bases from V and 6 bases from J; bases unmatched to any gene: 5. Germline V CDR1 and CDR2: MNHNY, SVGAGI (reference sequence). The study ran its PCR with 60 Vbeta and 13 Jbeta primers. The table came from immunoSEQ multiplex PCR; TCRdb's copy has only in-frame clones and leaves some out. This sample has tens of thousands of clones; approximately 80% occur once, and the top ten carry roughly 9%. Sequencing was performed on PBMCs. This sequence originates from a woman in her 40s in good health and CMV-seropositive. The V call is TRBV6-6, the J call TRBJ2-3; the match to TRBD2 covers 8 bases. This CDR3 reads CASRTGGEDTQYF. Here the CDR3 DNA reads TGTGCCAGCAGAACCGGGGGGGAGGATACGCAGTATTTT.